A single sample is the source of the 20 T cell receptor beta chains below, sequenced in a study of blood T cells in healthy people across ages. Through a sample-barcoded 5' primer and a J-beta primer mix, a second PCR was run for roughly 6 to 11 cycles. Using its own MiXCR run on the 5' RACE reads, TCRdb lists one record per CDR3 protein. Here the sample spans 1.8 million or so distinct CDR3 sequences, roughly 43% being singletons. The sample taken for sequencing was blood. The source of these receptors is a human donor in good health.

The chain recombines TRBV29-1 with TRBJ2-2, with 8 bases that match TRBD2. This CDR3 region has 15 residues. V dropped 1 base and J dropped 6; count of bases not matched to a gene: 7. Germline CDR1 is SQVTM and CDR2 is ANQGSEA. The CDR3 here is CSVEVGLESSGELFF. DNA for the CDR3: TGCAGCGTTGAAGTGGGACTAGAGAGCTCCGGGGAGCTGTTTTTT.

A word on this clonotype: The junction departs from germline at one end; a sequencing error may be responsible. The genes are TRBV3-1 and TRBJ1-2; possible D gene TRBD1, 5 bases. CDR3 length: 15 amino acids. Germline V lookup: CDR1 LGHDT, CDR2 YNNKEL (reference sequence). Here the CDR3 reads CASSQAGRENYGYTF. The CDR3 DNA reads TGTGCTAGCAGCCAAGCGGGCAGGGAGAACTATGGCTACACCTTC.

In its sample, this clonotype was seen a few times. This chain links TRBV18 with TRBJ1-5; tentative D call: TRBD1 (5 bases). The length of the CDR3 is 13 residues. The V end lost 5 bases, the J end lost 5 bases, and 10 bases lay between the germline ends. Germline lookup yields CDR1 KGHSH and CDR2 LQKENI. CDR3 sequence reads: CASSGGDYQPQHF. Written as DNA, the CDR3 is TGTGCCAGCTCAGGAGGGGACTATCAGCCCCAGCATTTT.

This clonotype was seen only a few times. The gene calls are TRBV2 and TRBJ1-4, with D possibly matching TRBD1 (5 bases). The ends were cut back, 3 bases at V and 3 bases at J, with 8 bases in the middle. The CDR3 covers 14 residues. Germline V CDR1 and CDR2: SNHLY, FYNNEI. DNA for the CDR3: TGTGCCAGCAGTGATGGGGCCCCTAATGAAAAACTGTTTTTT. Translation: CASSDGAPNEKLFF.

The chain couples TRBV6-5 to TRBJ1-2; D perhaps matches TRBD1 (5 bases). V shed 0 bases and J shed 5 bases, with 13 bases lying between them. The germline V gene has CDR1 MNHEY and CDR2 SVGAGI. The CDR3 has 15 residues. The CDR3 loop is CASSYSGGLSYGYTF. The DNA of the CDR3 is TGTGCCAGCAGTTACTCCGGGGGACTCTCGTATGGCTACACCTTC.

This sequence joins TRBV3-1 and TRBJ2-1; D is unclear. Trimming cost V 6 bases and J 8 bases, with 17 bases left between them. The germline V gene has CDR1 LGHDT and CDR2 YNNKEL (reference sequence). The CDR3 consists of 14 residues. CDR3 in DNA: TGTGCCAGCAGGGCCTCTTCCTTTGGGGATGAGCAGTTCTTC. Translation: CASRASSFGDEQFF.

This clonotype was counted only a few times. This chain uses TRBV4-3 with TRBJ2-7; D is undetermined. With 1 base removed from V and 3 bases from J, the gap between germline ends came to 7 bases. The CDR3 runs to 13 residues. Germline assignment: CDR1 LGHNA and CDR2 YSLEER. The CDR3 sequence is CASSQVRFYEQYF. CDR3 nucleotide sequence: TGCGCCAGCAGCCAAGTGAGGTTCTACGAGCAGTACTTC.

This clonotype appeared a few times. The CDR3 nucleotides are TGCAGTGCTTGGGACCTTAGGCTAAACACTGAAGCTTTCTTT. Translation: CSAWDLRLNTEAFF. The chain is built from TRBV20-1 and TRBJ1-1; D is possibly TRBD1 (5 bases). V dropped 5 bases and J dropped 2 bases, with 15 bases sitting between them. The CDR3 has 14 amino acids. The V gene's germline CDR1 is DFQATT and CDR2 SNEGSKA (reference sequence).

This clonotype was found a few times. The CDR3 region is CASSVAGHADEQYF. In nucleotides, the CDR3 is TGTGCCAGCAGCGTAGCGGGTCATGCCGACGAGCAGTACTTC. V and J are TRBV9 and TRBJ2-4, with D hard to call. Gene TRBJ2-7 matches the end of the DNA better, so the J call may be wrong. There are 14 residues in the CDR3. CDR1 is SGDLS, CDR2 YYNGEE, per germline.

This clonotype was recorded at least ten times. V usage is TRBV12-3 or TRBV12-4 and J usage is TRBJ2-1; D not certain. This CDR3 contains 13 residues. The germline V and J ends were trimmed by 4 bases and 0 bases, with 4 bases remaining between them. In DNA, the CDR3 is TGTGCCAGCAGTTCGGGCTCCTACAATGAGCAGTTCTTC. The encoded protein is CASSSGSYNEQFF.

The chain joins TRBV5-1 to TRBJ1-4; D is uncertain. Germline-derived CDR1 and CDR2 are SGHRS and YFSETQ. The CDR3 is 10 residues long. The germline V and J ends were trimmed by 3 bases and 16 bases, with 10 bases remaining between them. CDR3 coding DNA: TGCGCCAGCAGCTACGATAATAAGTTTTTT. Its protein product is CASSYDNKFF.

This clonotype came up a few times. The chain couples TRBV5-1 to TRBJ2-5; a possible D gene is TRBD2 (5 bases). With 1 base removed from V and 5 bases from J, the gap between germline ends came to 15 bases. CDR1 is SGHRS, CDR2 YFSETQ, per germline. The CDR3 has 15 residues. The CDR3 coding sequence is TGCGCCAGCAGCTTGATTTTGAGGGATCGGGAGACCCAGTACTTC. It is translated as CASSLILRDRETQYF.

The gene calls are TRBV6-5 and TRBJ2-2; D gene ambiguous. This CDR3 is built from 15 residues. V was shortened by 4 bases and J by 3 bases, with 12 bases between the two germline ends. Germline values: CDR1 MNHEY, CDR2 SVGAGI. CDR3: CASSWGNPDTGELFF. In DNA, the CDR3 is TGTGCCAGCAGTTGGGGAAATCCGGACACCGGGGAGCTGTTTTTT.

This chain uses TRBV7-2 with TRBJ1-2, with 11 bases lining up with TRBD1. CDR1 and CDR2 from the germline V gene are SGHTA and FQGNSA. This CDR3 region has 16 residues. The trim removed 3 bases at V and 7 bases at J, leaving 10 bases unmatched. DNA for the CDR3: TGTGCCAGCAGCTTTATCGGGACAGGGGGTTCCGGTGGCTACACCTTC. It specifies CASSFIGTGGSGGYTF.

This clonotype showed up just a few times. The genes are TRBV11-1 and TRBJ2-1, with 12 bases fitting TRBD2. Germline V gives CDR1 SGHAT, CDR2 FQDESV (reference sequence). The CDR3 sequence is 16 residues long. V shed 4 bases and J 5 bases; nucleotides not matched to a gene: 6. The CDR3 here is CASSSETSGRDNEQFF. The CDR3, as DNA: TGTGCCAGCAGCTCCGAGACTAGCGGGAGAGACAATGAGCAGTTCTTC.

Remarks on this clonotype: A junction boundary mismatches the germline segment, possibly from a read error. This chain links TRBV3-1 with TRBJ1-5; D possibly corresponds to TRBD1 (6 bases). This CDR3 has 16 amino acids. Germline assignment: CDR1 LGHDT and CDR2 YNNKEL (reference sequence). CDR3 region: CAGSQTLGGRVQPQHF. DNA for the CDR3: TGTGCCGGCAGCCAAACTCTAGGGGGAAGGGTTCAGCCCCAGCATTTT.

J is TRBJ1-6 and V is TRBV5-1; the match to TRBD1 covers 8 bases. Germline values: CDR1 SGHRS, CDR2 YFSETQ. The CDR3 covers 17 residues. The junction had 9 bases not matched to a gene; V was cut back by 0 bases and J by 7 bases. The DNA for the CDR3 is TGCGCCAGCAGCTTGGAGCAGGGGGCCCCCCAGAATTCACCCCTCCACTTT. Amino acids: CASSLEQGAPQNSPLHF.

This clonotype was found many times. CDR3 nucleotide sequence: TGTGCCAGCAGTCGGGACAGGGGAGGTACAGATACGCAGTATTTT. Translated, it gives CASSRDRGGTDTQYF. The genes are TRBV7-9 and TRBJ2-3, with TRBD1 matching over 10 bases. The germline CDR1 and CDR2 sequences are SEHNR and FQNEAQ (reference sequence). The CDR3 totals 15 residues. With V trimmed by 6 bases and J by 3 bases, 6 bases remained unmatched.

The V call is TRBV4-2, the J call TRBJ2-3; weak D call: TRBD2 (6 bases). CDR1 is LGHNA, CDR2 YNFKEQ, per germline. With 6 bases removed from V and 10 bases from J, the gap between germline ends came to 32 bases. The CDR3 totals 18 residues. The CDR3 bases are TGTGCCAGCAGACGAAGCCTGGAACCGGGACTCCCAGTCGTGGCGCAGTATTTT. This encodes CASRRSLEPGLPVVAQYF.

This clonotype was detected only a few times. The genes are TRBV29-1 and TRBJ2-7, with TRBD1 identical over 11 bases. The CDR3 totals 14 residues. Germline values: CDR1 SQVTM, CDR2 ANQGSEA. With V trimmed by 4 bases and J by 4 bases, 6 bases remained unmatched. The CDR3 sequence: CSVASWDRGYEQYF. In DNA form, the CDR3 reads TGCAGCGTTGCATCCTGGGACAGGGGGTACGAGCAGTACTTC.